This T cell receptor beta chain was recovered during a study of T cell responses to AZD1222 COVID-19 vaccine. The data were produced by immunoSEQ multiplex PCR, yet TCRdb's version contains in-frame clones alone and is incomplete. The sample lists some 130,000 clones; 90% to 95% were seen once. Study-wide findings and caveats: Within unmutated variant regions lay the reported targets of nearly half of spike-specific TCRs. The peak T cell response came first, and repertoires were sampled only after it. The sample set comprised mostly white British donors with more females, and clonal diversity was possibly underestimated.

The CDR3 is made up of 14 amino acids. CDR1 is SGHRS and CDR2 is YFSETQ in the germline V gene. Unmatched junction bases numbered 6, after V lost 0 bases and J lost 7 bases. Concerning this clone: Its antigen is unknown.

Sample: peripheral blood, taken 28 days after the second AZD1222 dose. This sequence originates from an adult who received the AZD1222 COVID-19 vaccine. The V call is TRBV5-1, the J call TRBJ1-2; 7 bases are a match to TRBD1. The CDR3 DNA follows: TGCGCCAGCAGCTTGGCAACAGGGGAGGTTGGCTACACCTTC. This translates into CASSLATGEVGYTF. The full variable domain, rest sourced from reference TRBV5-1 and TRBJ1-2, is KAGVTQTPRYLIKTRGQQVTLSCSPISGHRSVSWYQQTPGQGLQFLFEYFSETQRNKGNFPGRFSGRQFSNSRSEMNVSTLELGDSALYLCASSLATGEVGYTFGSGTRLTVV.